One sample yielded the 15 T cell receptor beta chains listed below, sequenced in a study of response to subunit inactivated influenza vaccine. In TCRdb, the RT-PCR reads were re-called with MiXCR into one record per CDR3 protein. The table lists about 650,000 distinct CDR3 sequences, around 15% of them singletons, with less than 8.5% in the top ten. The sample consisted of PBMCs from blood, taken around two weeks before vaccination. Every receptor here comes from a man aged 45 to 65 who received an inactivated influenza vaccine.

This clonotype was observed a handful of times. The rearrangement uses TRBV28 and TRBJ2-1; 9 bases align to TRBD2. The CDR3 totals 16 residues. The V and J ends lost 4 bases and 4 bases, in that order; junction bases with no gene match: 8. CDR1 is MDHEN and CDR2 is SYDVKM in the germline V gene. The CDR3 region has the DNA TGTGCCAGCAGTTCCACGGGAGCGGGGGGTTACAATGAGCAGTTCTTC. It codes for CASSSTGAGGYNEQFF.

This clonotype turned up a few times. The V and J genes are TRBV10-3 and TRBJ2-5; 8 positions agree with TRBD2. Germline-derived CDR1 and CDR2 are ENHRY and SYGVKD. After removal of 11 bases from V and 0 bases from J, the junction contained 5 bases not matched to a gene. This CDR3 comprises 13 residues. The CDR3 coding sequence is TGTGCCGTGGCTAGCGGGTACCAAGAGACCCAGTACTTC. This gives the protein CAVASGYQETQYF.

V is TRBV4-3 and J is TRBJ2-7; 16 nucleotides match TRBD2. V lost 3 bases and J lost 1; bases outside the gene matches: 9. In germline, CDR1 is LGHNA, CDR2 YSLEER. The CDR3 extends over 19 amino acids. CDR3 coding DNA: TGCGCCAGCAGCCACCCCGGGACTAGCGGGGGGGCCATATCCTACGAGCAGTACTTC. Translating gives CASSHPGTSGGAISYEQYF.

This clonotype occurred many times. The chain has TRBV18 and TRBJ2-6; possible D gene TRBD1, 5 bases. Germline lookup yields CDR1 KGHSH and CDR2 LQKENI. V was cut by 0 bases and J by 2 bases, with 8 bases left in between. CDR3 length: 16 amino acids. Written as DNA, the CDR3 is TGTGCCAGCTCACCACCTCCAGGGCCTGGGGCCAACGTCCTGACTTTC. This encodes CASSPPPGPGANVLTF.

The J gene is TRBJ1-2, the V gene TRBV7-2; D gene unclear. Germline V gene lookup returns CDR1 SGHTA and CDR2 FQGNSA. The V end was cut by 5 bases, the J end by 4 bases, with 14 bases between. The CDR3 sequence is 14 residues long. Written as DNA, the CDR3 is TGTGCCAGCAGCCCCCGCGGAAGGACCTATGGCTACACCTTC. Translated: CASSPRGRTYGYTF.

In its sample, this clonotype was seen a few times. This sequence joins TRBV5-1 and TRBJ1-2, with 11 bases lining up with TRBD1. Trimming took 3 bases from V and 7 from J; bases not matched to a gene: 14. There are 17 residues in the CDR3. The germline gives CDR1 SGHRS, CDR2 YFSETQ. The CDR3 nucleotides are TGCGCCAGCAGCTCGGACCTCCAAGGACAGGGGGCTCGTGGCTACACCTTC. It is translated as CASSSDLQGQGARGYTF.

The V and J genes are TRBV5-1 and TRBJ2-1; 9 bases are shared with TRBD1. This CDR3 contains 14 residues. The V gene's germline CDR1 is SGHRS and CDR2 YFSETQ. The V gene end was trimmed by 5 bases and the J gene end by 7 bases; junction bases not matched to a gene: 7. The CDR3 protein is CASRRGQGQNEQFF. The CDR3 DNA is TGCGCCAGCAGACGCGGACAGGGGCAGAATGAGCAGTTCTTC.

The V and J genes are TRBV10-2 and TRBJ1-2; 7 bases agree with TRBD1. Germline CDR1 and CDR2: WSHSY and SAAADI. V lost 10 bases, J lost 8 bases, and 13 bases stayed unmatched. The CDR3 covers 13 residues. CDR3 coding DNA: TGCGCCACCAGACAGGGCCCCGGGGGCGGCTACACCTTC. This gives the protein CATRQGPGGGYTF.

This clonotype was counted a few times. The genes are TRBV20-1 and TRBJ1-4; unclear D gene. V gave up 5 bases and J gave up 4 bases, with 8 bases separating them. The CDR3 is made up of 12 amino acids. Germline CDR1 reads DFQATT; CDR2 reads SNEGSKA (reference sequence). CDR3 coding DNA: TGCAGTGCTCGGGTCCTTAATGAAAAACTGTTTTTT. It codes for CSARVLNEKLFF.

The chain employs TRBV7-2 and TRBJ1-2; possible D gene TRBD1, 5 bases. Trimming cost V 7 bases and J 8 bases, with 17 bases left between them. Germline assignment: CDR1 SGHTA and CDR2 FQGNSA. CDR3 length: 13 residues. This chain's CDR3 is CASTRVGVQGYTF. The DNA for the CDR3 is TGTGCCAGCACCAGGGTAGGAGTGCAAGGCTACACCTTC.

This clonotype was counted at least ten times. V is TRBV20-1 and J is TRBJ2-7, with 8 bases that match TRBD2. This CDR3 is built from 18 residues. Germline values: CDR1 DFQATT, CDR2 SNEGSKA (reference sequence). J gave up 3 bases and V 0 bases, and 16 bases lay outside the gene matches. The CDR3 sequence is CSARDHLGLARGFYEQYF. The CDR3 nucleotides are TGCAGTGCTAGAGATCACCTTGGACTAGCTCGAGGCTTCTACGAGCAGTACTTC.

This clonotype was seen a handful of times. This chain uses TRBV6-2 or TRBV6-3 with TRBJ2-5; 10 bases agree with TRBD1. This CDR3 has 15 residues. Germline trimming cut 5 bases from V and 4 bases from J; bases unmatched to any gene: 7. The germline V gene has CDR1 MNHEY and CDR2 SVGEGT. DNA for the CDR3: TGTGCCAGCAGTCCCCCAGACAGGGGGCGAGAGACCCAGTACTTC. Its protein is CASSPPDRGRETQYF.

The chain carries TRBV5-4 and TRBJ2-3, with a weak D call TRBD1 (5 bases). Per germline, CDR1 SGHNT and CDR2 YYREEE (reference sequence). The V and J ends lost 1 base and 4 bases respectively, with 10 bases between them. This CDR3 contains 14 residues. The CDR3: CASSLFQGSDTQYF. The CDR3 DNA follows: TGTGCCAGCAGCTTGTTTCAGGGTTCAGATACGCAGTATTTT.

A few counts support this clonotype. The rearrangement joins TRBV7-2 to TRBJ2-1, with 10 positions matching TRBD2. This CDR3 has 16 residues. V dropped 5 bases and J dropped 4; count of bases not matched to a gene: 8. The V gene's germline CDR1 is SGHTA and CDR2 FQGNSA. Here the CDR3 DNA reads TGTGCCAGCAGCCCCGGAGAAGCGGGAGGGTACAATGAGCAGTTCTTC. It specifies CASSPGEAGGYNEQFF.

The sample holds many counts of this clonotype. The genes are TRBV12-3 or TRBV12-4 and TRBJ1-6; TRBD1 agrees at 7 bases. Trimming took 3 bases from V and 6 from J; bases not matched to a gene: 2. The CDR3 sequence is 14 residues long. The CDR3 loop is CASSFAGGNSPLHF. As DNA, the CDR3 is TGTGCCAGCAGTTTCGCAGGGGGTAATTCACCCCTCCACTTT.